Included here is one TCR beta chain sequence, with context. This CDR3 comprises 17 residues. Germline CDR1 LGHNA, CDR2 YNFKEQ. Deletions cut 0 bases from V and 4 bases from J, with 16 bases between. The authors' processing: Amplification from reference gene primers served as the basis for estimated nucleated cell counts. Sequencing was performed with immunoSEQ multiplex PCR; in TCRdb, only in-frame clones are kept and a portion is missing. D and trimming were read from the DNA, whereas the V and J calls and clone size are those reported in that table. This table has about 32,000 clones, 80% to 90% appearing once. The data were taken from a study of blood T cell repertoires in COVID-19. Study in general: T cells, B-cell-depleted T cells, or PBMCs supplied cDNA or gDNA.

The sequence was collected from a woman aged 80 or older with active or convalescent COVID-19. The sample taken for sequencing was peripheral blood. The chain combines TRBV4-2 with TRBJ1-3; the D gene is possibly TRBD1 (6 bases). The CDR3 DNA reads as TGTGCCAGCAGCCAAGAGATGCTGGGGGCGCGGGGAAACACCATATATTTT. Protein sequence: CASSQEMLGARGNTIYF.